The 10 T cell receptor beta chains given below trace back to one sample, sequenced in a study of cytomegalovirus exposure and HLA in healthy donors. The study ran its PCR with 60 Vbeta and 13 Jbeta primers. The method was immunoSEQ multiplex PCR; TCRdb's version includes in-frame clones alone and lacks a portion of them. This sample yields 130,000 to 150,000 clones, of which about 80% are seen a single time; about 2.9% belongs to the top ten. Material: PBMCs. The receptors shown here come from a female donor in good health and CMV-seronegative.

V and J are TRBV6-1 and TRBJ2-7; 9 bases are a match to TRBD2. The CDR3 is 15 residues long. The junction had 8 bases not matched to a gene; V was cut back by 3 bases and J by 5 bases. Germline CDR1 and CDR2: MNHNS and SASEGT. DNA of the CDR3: TGTGCCAGCAGTGAGCGACTAGCGGCAGGCCACGAGCAGTACTTC. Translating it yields CASSERLAAGHEQYF.

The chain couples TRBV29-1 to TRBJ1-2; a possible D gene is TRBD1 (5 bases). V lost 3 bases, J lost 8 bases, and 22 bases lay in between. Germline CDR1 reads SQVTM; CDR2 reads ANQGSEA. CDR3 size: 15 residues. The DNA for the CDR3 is TGCAGCGTTGATGCCAGGGTAATCACTGGGTCGGGCTACACCTTC. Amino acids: CSVDARVITGSGYTF.

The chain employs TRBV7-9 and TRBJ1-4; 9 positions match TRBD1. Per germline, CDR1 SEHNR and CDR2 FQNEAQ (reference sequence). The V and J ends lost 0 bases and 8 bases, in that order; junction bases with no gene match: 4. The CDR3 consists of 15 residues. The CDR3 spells CASSLAGQGWEKLFF. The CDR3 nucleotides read TGTGCCAGCAGCTTAGCGGGACAGGGTTGGGAAAAACTGTTTTTT.

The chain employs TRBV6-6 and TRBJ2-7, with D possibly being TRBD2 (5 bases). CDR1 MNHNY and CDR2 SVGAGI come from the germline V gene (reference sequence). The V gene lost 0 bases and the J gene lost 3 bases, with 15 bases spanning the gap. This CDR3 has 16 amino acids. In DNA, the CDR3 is TGTGCCAGCAGTTACTCCCGAGGGCCAGAGGGCTACGAGCAGTACTTC. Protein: CASSYSRGPEGYEQYF.

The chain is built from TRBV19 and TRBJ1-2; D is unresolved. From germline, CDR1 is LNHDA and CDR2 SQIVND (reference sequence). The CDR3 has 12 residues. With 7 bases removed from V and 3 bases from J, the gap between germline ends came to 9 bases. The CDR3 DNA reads TGTGCCAGTAAAGGCGGATACTATGGCTACACCTTC. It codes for CASKGGYYGYTF. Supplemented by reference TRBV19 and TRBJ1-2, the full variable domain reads DGGITQSPKYLFRKEGQNVTLSCEQNLNHDAMYWYRQDPGQGLRLIYYSQIVNDFQKGDIAEGYSVSREKKESFPLTVTSAQKNPTAFYLCASKGGYYGYTFGSGTRLTVV.

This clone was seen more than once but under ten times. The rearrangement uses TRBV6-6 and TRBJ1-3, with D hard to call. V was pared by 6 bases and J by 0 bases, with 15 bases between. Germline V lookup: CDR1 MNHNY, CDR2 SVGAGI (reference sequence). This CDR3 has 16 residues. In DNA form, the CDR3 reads TGTGCCAGCAGCCGAGCCTCTCGTTCCTCTGGAAACACCATATATTTT. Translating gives CASSRASRSSGNTIYF.

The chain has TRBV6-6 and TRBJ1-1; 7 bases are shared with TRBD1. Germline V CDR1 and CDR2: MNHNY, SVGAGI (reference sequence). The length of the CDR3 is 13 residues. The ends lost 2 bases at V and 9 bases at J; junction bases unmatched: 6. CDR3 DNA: TGTGCCAGCAGTTACGGCGGGACAGTTCAAGCTTTCTTT. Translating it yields CASSYGGTVQAFF.

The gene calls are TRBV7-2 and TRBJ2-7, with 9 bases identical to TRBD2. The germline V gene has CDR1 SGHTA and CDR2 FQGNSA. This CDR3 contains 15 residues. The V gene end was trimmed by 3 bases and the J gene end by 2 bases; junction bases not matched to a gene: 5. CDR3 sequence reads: CASSFAASGAYEQYF. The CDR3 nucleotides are TGTGCCAGCAGCTTTGCGGCTAGCGGGGCCTACGAGCAGTACTTC.

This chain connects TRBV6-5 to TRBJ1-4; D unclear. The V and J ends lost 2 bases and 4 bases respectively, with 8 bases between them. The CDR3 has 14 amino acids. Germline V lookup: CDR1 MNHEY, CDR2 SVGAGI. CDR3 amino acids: CASSYGGNNEKLFF. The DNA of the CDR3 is TGTGCCAGCAGTTACGGAGGGAATAATGAAAAACTGTTTTTT.

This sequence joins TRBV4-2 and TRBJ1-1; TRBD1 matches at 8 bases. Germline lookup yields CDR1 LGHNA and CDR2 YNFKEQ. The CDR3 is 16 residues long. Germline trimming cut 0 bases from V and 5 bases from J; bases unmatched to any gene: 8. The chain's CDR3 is CASSQDRQGANTEAFF. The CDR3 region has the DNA TGTGCCAGCAGCCAAGATAGGCAGGGGGCGAATACTGAAGCTTTCTTT.